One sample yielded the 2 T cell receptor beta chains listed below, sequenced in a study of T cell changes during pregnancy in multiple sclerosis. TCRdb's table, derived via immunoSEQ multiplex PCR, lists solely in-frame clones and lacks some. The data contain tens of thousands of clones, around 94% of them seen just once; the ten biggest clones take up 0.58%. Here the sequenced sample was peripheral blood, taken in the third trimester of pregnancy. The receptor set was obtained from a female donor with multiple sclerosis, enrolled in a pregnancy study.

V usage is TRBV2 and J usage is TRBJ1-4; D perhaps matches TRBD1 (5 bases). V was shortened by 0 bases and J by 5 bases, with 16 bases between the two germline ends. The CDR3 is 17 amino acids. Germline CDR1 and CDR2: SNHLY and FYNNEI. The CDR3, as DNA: TGTGCCAGCAGTGAAGCGCCTGGGTTGGGGGGGAATGAAAAACTGTTTTTT. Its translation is CASSEAPGLGGNEKLFF.

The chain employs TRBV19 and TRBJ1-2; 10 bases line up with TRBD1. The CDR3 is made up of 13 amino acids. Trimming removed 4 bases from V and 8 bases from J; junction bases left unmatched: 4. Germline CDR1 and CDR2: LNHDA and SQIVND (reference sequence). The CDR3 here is CASSTGTGVGYTF. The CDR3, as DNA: TGTGCCAGTAGTACCGGGACAGGGGTAGGCTACACCTTC.